A single sample gave rise to the 17 T cell receptor beta chains below, sequenced in a study of cytomegalovirus exposure and HLA in healthy donors. Primers included in the PCR were 60 Vbeta and 13 Jbeta primers. The table came from immunoSEQ multiplex PCR; TCRdb's copy has only in-frame clones and leaves some out. The table has more than 150,000 clones, just over 75% seen once. The sample consisted of PBMCs. The source is a man aged 18 to 30 in good health and CMV-seronegative.

The V and J genes are TRBV9 and TRBJ2-2, with 15 positions matching TRBD2. CDR3 size: 17 residues. Per the germline V gene, CDR1 is SGDLS and CDR2 is YYNGEE. V lost 5 bases and J lost 1; bases outside the gene matches: 3. The CDR3: CASRGLAGGQNTGELFF. CDR3 sequence (DNA): TGTGCCAGCAGGGGACTAGCGGGAGGTCAGAACACCGGGGAGCTGTTTTTT. Supplemented by reference TRBV9 and TRBJ2-2, the full variable domain reads DSGVTQTPKHLITATGQRVTLRCSPRSGDLSVYWYQQSLDQGLQFLIQYYNGEERAKGNILERFSAQQFPDLHSELNLSSLELGDSALYFCASRGLAGGQNTGELFFGEGSRLTVL.

The chain has TRBV18 and TRBJ2-7, with a tentative D call TRBD1 (6 bases). CDR1 and CDR2 from the germline V gene are KGHSH and LQKENI. Trimming pared 0 bases from V and 7 bases from J, leaving 10 bases between. CDR3 size: 13 residues. DNA of the CDR3: TGTGCCAGCTCACCACCGTCAGGGGCGGAGCAGTACTTC. This translates into CASSPPSGAEQYF.

This clone was detected a few times. This chain uses TRBV7-8 with TRBJ1-5; 7 bases map to TRBD1. V trimming: 5 bases; J trimming: 4 bases; junction bases outside the gene matches: 2. CDR3 size: 13 residues. The germline CDR1 and CDR2 sequences are SGHVS and FQNEAQ. CDR3 sequence: CASSKQGNQPQHF. CDR3 coding DNA: TGTGCCAGCAGCAAACAGGGGAATCAGCCCCAGCATTTT.

The J gene is TRBJ1-2, the V gene TRBV18; 12 bases line up with TRBD1. V lost 3 bases, J lost 8 bases, and 10 bases stayed unmatched. Germline V lookup: CDR1 KGHSH, CDR2 LQKENI. The length of the CDR3 is 16 residues. The CDR3 loop reads CASSPGTGGARRGYTF. DNA of the CDR3: TGTGCCAGCTCACCCGGGACAGGGGGCGCGAGAAGAGGCTACACCTTC.

The J gene is TRBJ2-2, the V gene TRBV7-2, with TRBD2 matching over 8 bases. The CDR3 extends over 16 amino acids. The V gene's germline CDR1 is SGHTA and CDR2 FQGNSA. After removal of 3 bases from V and 5 bases from J, the junction contained 8 bases not matched to a gene. DNA for the CDR3: TGTGCCAGCAGCTTCCGGGCGGGGGGCCGGACCGGGGAGCTGTTTTTT. Protein: CASSFRAGGRTGELFF.

The chain uses TRBV28 and TRBJ1-2; perhaps TRBD1 as D (6 bases). Germline CDR1 is MDHEN and CDR2 is SYDVKM. CDR3 length: 16 residues. The V end lost 7 bases, the J end lost 2 bases, and 20 bases lay between the germline ends. The CDR3 nucleotides are TGTGCCAGCACCCACCAGGGGTACACAGGGAACTATGGCTACACCTTC. Residues: CASTHQGYTGNYGYTF.

The rearrangement joins TRBV5-1 to TRBJ2-2; a possible D gene is TRBD2 (5 bases). The CDR3 sequence is 13 residues long. Germline lookup yields CDR1 SGHRS and CDR2 YFSETQ. Deletions cut 3 bases from V and 6 bases from J, with 9 bases between. The CDR3 region has the DNA TGCGCCAGCAGCTCACTAGTATCCGGGGAGCTGTTTTTT. Translated, it gives CASSSLVSGELFF.

This clone was recorded once. V usage is TRBV7-2 and J usage is TRBJ2-3; 9 nucleotides agree with TRBD2. The junction had 12 bases not matched to a gene; V was cut back by 2 bases and J by 6 bases. The CDR3 extends over 17 amino acids. The V gene's germline CDR1 is SGHTA and CDR2 FQGNSA. This CDR3 is CASSLSIAGGPGDTQYF. The CDR3 bases are TGTGCCAGCAGCTTATCCATTGCGGGGGGGCCGGGGGATACGCAGTATTTT.

This chain links TRBV28 with TRBJ1-2; 9 bases align to TRBD1. The V and J ends lost 2 bases and 4 bases, in that order; junction bases with no gene match: 5. CDR1 and CDR2 from the germline V gene are MDHEN and SYDVKM. The CDR3 consists of 15 residues. The CDR3 DNA sequence: TGTGCCAGCAGTTTACCGGGACAGGGTGGCTATGGCTACACCTTC. It codes for CASSLPGQGGYGYTF.

The chain is built from TRBV5-1 and TRBJ2-3; D unresolved. The CDR3 sequence is 15 residues long. Trimming shortened V by 7 bases and J by 0 bases, and 15 bases separated the two germline ends. Per the germline V gene, CDR1 is SGHRS and CDR2 is YFSETQ. The CDR3, as DNA: TGCGCCAGCGCCATAACAGAAGTTAGCACAGATACGCAGTATTTT. Protein sequence: CASAITEVSTDTQYF.

In nucleotides, the CDR3 is TGTGCCAGCAGCTCCCGGGCGGGGGGGTTTAGGCTAGCCAAAAACATTCAGTACTTC. Amino acid sequence: CASSSRAGGFRLAKNIQYF. The chain recombines TRBV11-2 with TRBJ2-4, with 9 bases that match TRBD2. Germline assignment: CDR1 SGHAT and CDR2 FQNNGV. V shed 4 bases and J 0 bases; nucleotides not matched to a gene: 13. The CDR3 is 19 residues long.

The chain links TRBV18 to TRBJ1-1, with 7 bases fitting TRBD1. CDR3 length: 13 residues. Looked up from germline, CDR1 is KGHSH and CDR2 is LQKENI. J gave up 4 bases and V 5 bases, and 4 bases lay outside the gene matches. The CDR3 bases are TGTGCCAGCTCAACGACAGGGACCACTGAAGCTTTCTTT. This translates into CASSTTGTTEAFF.

Comment on this clone: The conserved phenylalanine or tryptophan is not found at the CDR3 terminus, so this likely reflects a read error. DNA for the CDR3: TGTGCCAGCAGCCCGCGGACAGGGGGCATGTCACCCCTCCACCTT. Residues: CASSPRTGGMSPLHL. The chain is built from TRBV7-2 and TRBJ1-6; 11 positions match TRBD1. The CDR3 length is 15 residues. The trim removed 5 bases at V and 10 bases at J, leaving 7 bases unmatched. Per the germline V gene, CDR1 is SGHTA and CDR2 is FQGNSA.

V gene TRBV4-3 combines with J gene TRBJ1-3, with D hard to call. Germline V gene lookup returns CDR1 LGHNA and CDR2 YSLEER. The CDR3 totals 15 residues. Trimming took off 0 bases at V and 4 bases at J, with 10 bases between the two ends. Written as DNA, the CDR3 is TGCGCCAGCAGCCAAGATATCGTAGTAGGAAACACCATATATTTT. Translated, it gives CASSQDIVVGNTIYF.

In nucleotides, the CDR3 is TGTGCCAGCAGTTACTCCACTTTCAATGAGCAGTTCTTC. It is translated as CASSYSTFNEQFF. The V gene is TRBV6-6, the J gene TRBJ2-1; D gene unclear. Germline V gene data show CDR1 as MNHNY and CDR2 as SVGAGI (reference sequence). The CDR3 has 13 residues. Trimming removed 0 bases at V and 6 bases at J, with 6 bases between.

This clone was observed a handful of times. The V gene is TRBV19, the J gene TRBJ1-1, with D possibly matching TRBD1 (5 bases). Germline CDR1 and CDR2: LNHDA and SQIVND (reference sequence). The CDR3 contains 16 residues. V dropped 3 bases and J dropped 7 bases, with 21 bases sitting between them. The CDR3 region has the DNA TGTGCCAGTAGTATGCGGGGGGTGGGCCAGAGCAGTGAAGCTTTCTTT. Translating gives CASSMRGVGQSSEAFF.

The chain combines TRBV19 with TRBJ2-3, with 9 bases that match TRBD2. The CDR3 totals 14 residues. Trimming at V came to 7 bases and at J to 2 bases, leaving 4 bases not matched to a gene. Germline loops: CDR1 LNHDA, CDR2 SQIVND (reference sequence). The CDR3, as DNA: TGTGCCAGTACCGGACTAGCGACCACAGATACGCAGTATTTT. It is translated as CASTGLATTDTQYF.